Given below is one T cell receptor (beta chain) in context. This entry is derived from a study of blood T cell repertoires in COVID-19. This table comes from immunoSEQ multiplex PCR, and its TCRdb copy is limited to in-frame clones, with some not included. The sample has approximately 120,000 clones; around 77% are singletons. Germline lookup yields CDR1 KGHSH and CDR2 LQKENI. V lost 4 bases and J lost 3; bases outside the gene matches: 9. This CDR3 has 16 amino acids. The sequencing input was peripheral blood. The receptor comes from a human donor in a cohort sampled during active COVID-19. The chain carries TRBV18 and TRBJ2-1; the match to TRBD2 covers 7 bases. DNA of the CDR3: TGTGCCAGCTCACGGGCTCAGACTAGCCGCTACAATGAGCAGTTCTTC. As protein: CASSRAQTSRYNEQFF.